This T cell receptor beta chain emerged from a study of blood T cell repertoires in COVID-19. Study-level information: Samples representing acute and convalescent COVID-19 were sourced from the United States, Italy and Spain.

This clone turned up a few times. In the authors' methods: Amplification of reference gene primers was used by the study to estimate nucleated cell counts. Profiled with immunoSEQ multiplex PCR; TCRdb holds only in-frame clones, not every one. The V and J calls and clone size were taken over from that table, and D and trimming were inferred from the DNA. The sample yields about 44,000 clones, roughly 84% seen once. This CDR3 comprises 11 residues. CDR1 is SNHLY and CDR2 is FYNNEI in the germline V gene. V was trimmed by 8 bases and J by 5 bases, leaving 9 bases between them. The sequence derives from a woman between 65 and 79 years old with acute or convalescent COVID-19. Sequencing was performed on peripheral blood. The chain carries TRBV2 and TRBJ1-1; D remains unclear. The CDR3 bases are TGTGCCAGCCTTGGCGGGACTGAAGCTTTCTTT. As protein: CASLGGTEAFF. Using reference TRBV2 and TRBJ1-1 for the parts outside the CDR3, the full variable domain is EPEVTQTPSHQVTQMGQEVILRCVPISNHLYFYWYRQILGQKVEFLVSFYNNEISEKSEIFDDQFSVERPDGSNFTLKIRSTKLEDSAMYFCASLGGTEAFFGQGTRLTVV.